Listed here are 5 T cell receptor beta chains from one sample, sequenced in a study of blood T cells in healthy people across ages. Combining a sample-barcoded 5' primer with a J-beta primer mix, a second PCR ran for 7 to 11 cycles. One entry per CDR3 protein results from TCRdb running MiXCR on the 5' RACE reads. This sample has hundreds of thousands of distinct CDR3 sequences, with approximately 53% found just once. The sample consisted of blood. These receptor sequences come from a man aged 35-49 years in good health.

This clonotype occurred a few times. The CDR3 DNA reads TGTGCCAGCAGCCGACTACTTGGTGACGGAGGTGAGCAGTTCTTC. This gives the protein CASSRLLGDGGEQFF. The chain is built from TRBV5-4 and TRBJ2-1, with D maybe TRBD2 (5 bases). Germline V lookup: CDR1 SGHNT, CDR2 YYREEE (reference sequence). V was pared by 4 bases and J by 9 bases, with 20 bases between. The CDR3 spans 15 residues.

In this sample, this clonotype turned up a few times. The chain uses TRBV20-1 and TRBJ2-7; the match to TRBD2 covers 10 bases. Germline-derived CDR1 and CDR2 are DFQATT and SNEGSKA (reference sequence). This CDR3 is 14 amino acids long. V trimming: 3 bases; J trimming: 3 bases; junction bases outside the gene matches: 5. CDR3 residues: CSARSGRADYEQYF. The CDR3 DNA follows: TGCAGTGCTAGGAGCGGGAGGGCGGACTACGAGCAGTACTTC.

This clonotype was observed once. The chain recombines TRBV6-6 with TRBJ2-3; 13 nucleotides align to TRBD2. After removal of 6 bases from V and 0 bases from J, the junction contained 6 bases not matched to a gene. The CDR3 is made up of 17 amino acids. CDR1 and CDR2 (germline): MNHNY, SVGAGI (reference sequence). The CDR3 is CASSGLAGAYSTDTQYF. CDR3 in DNA: TGTGCCAGCAGCGGACTAGCGGGAGCGTATAGCACAGATACGCAGTATTTT.

V usage is TRBV28 and J usage is TRBJ2-1; TRBD1 might be the D (6 bases). The germline V and J ends were trimmed by 6 bases and 8 bases, with 20 bases remaining between them. This CDR3 is 15 amino acids long. Looked up from germline, CDR1 is MDHEN and CDR2 is SYDVKM. CDR3 residues: CASRTQGPKRYEQFF. CDR3 DNA sequence: TGTGCCAGCAGGACGCAGGGGCCAAAGAGGTATGAGCAGTTCTTC.

This clonotype was observed a handful of times. The CDR3, as DNA: TGTGCCAGCAGCTTACAGGGAGCCCTTTGGAACGAGCAGTACTTC. This codes for CASSLQGALWNEQYF. This sequence joins TRBV7-4 and TRBJ2-5; perhaps D is TRBD1 or TRBD2 (5 bases each). The J call may be in error: the DNA end matches TRBJ2-7 better. This CDR3 comprises 15 residues. The germline V gene has CDR1 SGHVT and CDR2 SQSDAQ.